Listed below are T cell receptor beta chains from one sample, sequenced in a study of regulatory T cells in long-lasting Graves disease. TCRdb reanalysed the multiplex PCR reads using MiXCR and keeps one entry per CDR3 protein. The repertoire holds under 700,000 distinct CDR3 sequences, with 15% to 20% as singletons. These sequences were also reported in another study, on T cells in Graves' hyperthyroidism and ophthalmopathy.

The sequencing used peripheral blood mononuclear cells (PBMCs), collected at new diagnosis, from a patient treated with antithyroid drugs. Receptors originate from a woman aged 40 to 65 with Graves disease. Each CDR3 is given with its conserved first and last residue. Each record gives: D gene, clone size, J gene, V gene, CDR3 protein, CDR3 DNA. The D gene is left open where the match is weak. Only some rows state a clone size, as once, few, many or a class for expanded clones.

d_gene: NA
abundance: many
j_gene: TRBJ2-1
v_gene: TRBV18
CDR3aa: CASSPDPGGREQFF
CDR3nt: TGTGCCAGCTCACCGGACCCCGGGGGAAGGGAGCAGTTCTTC

d_gene: NA
abundance: many
j_gene: TRBJ1-1
v_gene: TRBV15
CDR3aa: CATSGTGIEAFF
CDR3nt: TGTGCCACCAGCGGCACAGGGATTGAAGCTTTCTTT

d_gene: NA
abundance: few
j_gene: TRBJ2-5
v_gene: TRBV10-3
CDR3aa: CAISGGNQETQYF
CDR3nt: TGTGCCATCAGCGGTGGCAACCAAGAGACCCAGTACTTC

d_gene: NA
abundance: many
j_gene: TRBJ2-5
v_gene: TRBV29-1
CDR3aa: CSVEVENAGQLWTQYF
CDR3nt: TGCAGCGTTGAAGTGGAAAACGCGGGCCAGCTATGGACCCAGTACTTC

d_gene: TRBD2
abundance: once
j_gene: TRBJ2-1
v_gene: TRBV28
CDR3aa: CASSRLWAGGQGEQFF
CDR3nt: TGTGCCAGCAGTCGTCTCTGGGCGGGGGGCCAGGGTGAGCAGTTCTTC

d_gene: TRBD2
abundance: many
j_gene: TRBJ2-7
v_gene: TRBV20-1
CDR3aa: CSARRELAGSSYEQYF
CDR3nt: TGCAGTGCTAGGAGGGAACTAGCGGGGAGCTCCTACGAGCAGTACTTC

d_gene: TRBD1
abundance: many
j_gene: TRBJ2-2
v_gene: TRBV7-2
CDR3aa: CASSAPGQGYRPGELFF
CDR3nt: TGTGCCAGCAGCGCCCCGGGACAGGGATATCGTCCCGGGGAGCTGTTTTTT

d_gene: NA
abundance: many
j_gene: TRBJ1-1
v_gene: TRBV12-3/TRBV12-4
CDR3aa: CASTTRPGGGYTEAFF
CDR3nt: TGTGCCAGCACCACACGACCCGGGGGGGGATACACTGAAGCTTTCTTT

d_gene: NA
abundance: NA
j_gene: TRBJ2-1
v_gene: TRBV27
CDR3aa: CASSITGTYNEQFF
CDR3nt: TGTGCCAGCAGTATCACAGGAACCTACAATGAGCAGTTCTTC

d_gene: TRBD1
abundance: NA
j_gene: TRBJ1-1
v_gene: TRBV19
CDR3aa: CASTFQGGATEAFF
CDR3nt: TGTGCCAGTACCTTCCAGGGGGGGGCCACTGAAGCTTTCTTT